This T cell receptor (beta chain) was observed in a study of T cells in Graves' hyperthyroidism and ophthalmopathy. Study details: The authors collected peripheral blood at initial diagnosis, before any treatment.

In its sample, this clonotype was seen many times. No antigen is known for it. Researchers amplified the TCR beta CDR3 regions from RNA transcripts. When the TCR CDR3 underwent first-round RT-PCR, the HTBI primer set was used. Each CDR3 protein is one row after TCRdb ran MiXCR on the multiplex PCR reads. The sample lists approximately 590,000 distinct CDR3 sequences, 15% to 18% seen once, with roughly 7.3% in the top ten. Germline V lookup: CDR1 DFQATT, CDR2 SNEGSKA (reference sequence). The CDR3 contains 12 residues. V was pared by 3 bases and J by 2 bases, with 6 bases between. Study conclusions and caveats: Most thyroid clonotypes with frequency above 0.001 were detected in blood.

Diagnosing involved the use of clinical symptoms, serum thyroxine and TRAb, thyroid ultrasound and orbital computed tomography. Isolation of PBMCs was performed on about 9.9 ml fresh peripheral blood. The V call is TRBV20-1, the J call TRBJ2-3; D unresolved. The origin of this receptor is a woman aged 25 to 39 with Graves' hyperthyroidism. The sample comprised blood. Here the CDR3 DNA reads TGCAGTGCTAGGACGAACACAGATACGCAGTATTTT. This gives the protein CSARTNTDTQYF.